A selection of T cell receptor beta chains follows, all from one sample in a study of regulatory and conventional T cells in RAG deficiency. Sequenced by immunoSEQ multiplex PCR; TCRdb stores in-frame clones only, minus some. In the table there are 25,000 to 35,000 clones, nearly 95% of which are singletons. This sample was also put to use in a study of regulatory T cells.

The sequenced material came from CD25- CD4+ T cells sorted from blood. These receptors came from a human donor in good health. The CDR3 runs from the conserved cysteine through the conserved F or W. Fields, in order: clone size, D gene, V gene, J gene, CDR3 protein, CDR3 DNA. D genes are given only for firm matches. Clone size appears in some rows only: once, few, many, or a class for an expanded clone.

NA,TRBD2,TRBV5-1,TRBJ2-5,CASSPTSGGRRETQYF,TGCGCCAGCAGCCCTACTAGCGGGGGGCGGAGGGAGACCCAGTACTTC
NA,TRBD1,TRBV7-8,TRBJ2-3,CASSFGRGTDTQYF,TGTGCCAGCAGCTTTGGCAGGGGGACAGATACGCAGTATTTT
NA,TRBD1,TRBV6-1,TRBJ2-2,CASSRGLGGELFF,TGTGCCAGCAGCAGGGGGTTGGGCGGGGAGCTGTTTTTT
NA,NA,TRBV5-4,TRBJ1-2,CASSLGDPGYGYTF,TGTGCCAGCAGCTTGGGTGACCCGGGCTATGGCTACACCTTC
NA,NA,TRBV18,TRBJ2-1,CASSQTGNEQFF,TGTGCCAGCTCACAGACGGGCAATGAGCAGTTCTTC
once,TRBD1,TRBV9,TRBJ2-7,CASSVGDRVFYEQYF,TGTGCCAGCAGCGTAGGGGACAGGGTATTTTACGAGCAGTACTTC
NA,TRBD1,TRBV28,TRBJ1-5,CASSPGTGSWSNQPQHF,TGTGCCAGCAGCCCCGGGACAGGTTCTTGGAGCAATCAGCCCCAGCATTTT
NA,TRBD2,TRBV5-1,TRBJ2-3,CASSFQAGTSADTDTQYF,TGCGCCAGCAGCTTCCAAGCCGGGACTAGCGCGGACACAGATACGCAGTATTTT
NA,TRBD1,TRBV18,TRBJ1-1,CASSPLDREGFF,TGTGCCAGCTCACCTTTGGACAGGGAGGGTTTCTTT
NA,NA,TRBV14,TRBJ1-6,CASSSANSYNSPLHF,TGTGCCAGCAGCTCCGCAAATAGCTATAATTCACCCCTCCACTTT
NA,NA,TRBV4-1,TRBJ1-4,CASSQVPRATNEKLFF,TGCGCCAGCAGCCAAGTCCCCAGGGCAACTAATGAAAAACTGTTTTTT
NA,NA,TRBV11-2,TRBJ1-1,CASSLDAAGPEAFF,TGTGCCAGCAGCTTAGATGCAGCAGGTCCTGAAGCTTTCTTT
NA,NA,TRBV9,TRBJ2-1,CASSVELALEQFF,TGTGCCAGCAGCGTCGAGCTAGCACTTGAGCAGTTCTTC
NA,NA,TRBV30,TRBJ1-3,CAWSGGVISGNTIYF,TGTGCCTGGAGTGGAGGCGTGATCTCTGGAAACACCATATATTTT
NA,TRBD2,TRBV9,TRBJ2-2,CASSVLAGAYTGELFF,TGTGCCAGCAGCGTACTAGCGGGGGCGTACACCGGGGAGCTGTTTTTT
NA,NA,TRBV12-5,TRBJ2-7,CASGKAGQANDEQYF,TGTGCTAGTGGCAAAGCGGGACAGGCAAACGACGAGCAGTACTTC
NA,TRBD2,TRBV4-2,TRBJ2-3,CASSQLTSGGAGDTQYF,TGTGCCAGCAGCCAACTGACTAGCGGGGGGGCAGGAGATACGCAGTATTTT
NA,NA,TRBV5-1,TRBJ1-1,CASRFGLGEAFF,TGCGCCAGCAGATTCGGTCTCGGTGAAGCTTTCTTT
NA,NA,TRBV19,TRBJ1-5,CASSIGGYIGNQPQHF,TGTGCCAGTAGTATCGGGGGTTACATTGGCAATCAGCCCCAGCATTTT
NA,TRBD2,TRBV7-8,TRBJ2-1,CASSLVGAGGQDEQFF,TGTGCCAGCAGCTTAGTCGGCGCGGGGGGGCAGGATGAGCAGTTCTTC
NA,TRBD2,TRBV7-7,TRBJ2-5,CASSQGLAYQETQYF,TGTGCTAGCAGCCAAGGACTAGCCTATCAAGAGACCCAGTACTTC